This T cell receptor (beta chain) appears in the sequencing data of a study of blood T cell repertoires in COVID-19. The germline gives CDR1 MNHNY, CDR2 SVGAGI (reference sequence). V shed 0 bases, J shed 3 bases, and the junction held 8 bases outside the gene matches. CDR3 size: 16 residues. Clones were read by immunoSEQ multiplex PCR, and TCRdb kept only the in-frame ones, dropping some. The table includes about 300,000 clones, around 90% detected once. The TCR was taken from a woman in her thirties or forties who had recovered from COVID-19. The genes are TRBV6-6 and TRBJ2-7, with 7 bases that match TRBD2. The specimen sequenced was PBMCs or T cells enriched from blood (not recorded which). This chain's CDR3 is CASSYSEAGVGYEQYF. CDR3 nucleotides: TGTGCCAGCAGTTACTCGGAGGCGGGAGTAGGCTACGAGCAGTACTTC.